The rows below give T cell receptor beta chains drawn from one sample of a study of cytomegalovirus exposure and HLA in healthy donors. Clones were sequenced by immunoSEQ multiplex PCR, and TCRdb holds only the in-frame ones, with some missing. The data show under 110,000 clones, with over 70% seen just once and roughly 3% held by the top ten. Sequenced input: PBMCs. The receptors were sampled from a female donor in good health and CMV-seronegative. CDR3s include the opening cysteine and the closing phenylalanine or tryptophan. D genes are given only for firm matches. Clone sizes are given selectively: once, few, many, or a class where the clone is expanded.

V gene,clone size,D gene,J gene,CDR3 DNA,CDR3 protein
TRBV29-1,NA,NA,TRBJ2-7,TGCAGCGTTAGGAGAGGGATCTACGAGCAGTACTTC,CSVRRGIYEQYF
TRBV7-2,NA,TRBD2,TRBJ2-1,TGTGCCAGCAGCTTCCAACCGACTAGCGGGATAGTCTACAATGAGCAGTTCTTC,CASSFQPTSGIVYNEQFF
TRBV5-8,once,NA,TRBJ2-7,TGTGCCAGCAGCTTGGCTGTCAGCTCCTACGAGCAGTACTTC,CASSLAVSSYEQYF